Presented here are 18 T cell receptor beta chains from one specimen sequenced in a study of human T cells and chemical hapten exposure. The time point denotes: patch test 2, 6 weeks after DPC sensitization. Noted treatment: therapeutic diphenylcyclopropenone sensitization with weekly scalp DPC. MiXCR was run by TCRdb on the RACE reads, yielding one entry per CDR3 protein. This sample has some 84,000 distinct CDR3 sequences, with more than 9% found just once. Sequenced material: whole blood, taken in connection with sensitization to the hapten diphenylcyclopropenone (DPC). The receptor source for this set is a woman aged 45-59 years with alopecia areata. Some clones in this sample may be carry-over from other donors' samples.

This clonotype was seen ten or more times. This chain joins TRBV29-1 and TRBJ2-1; D is uncertain. From germline, CDR1 is SQVTM and CDR2 ANQGSEA. The CDR3 runs to 15 residues. Trimming left V 3 bases short and J 3 bases short, with 15 bases between. The CDR3 DNA sequence: TGCAGCGTTGAGAAAGACCCAACCTACTACAATGAGCAGTTCTTC. As protein: CSVEKDPTYYNEQFF.

This clonotype was observed at least ten times. The junction shows a germline mismatch at one end, possibly a read error. The rearrangement uses TRBV3-1 and TRBJ1-2; weak D call: TRBD1 (5 bases). CDR3 length equals 15 residues. Germline lookup yields CDR1 LGHDT and CDR2 YNNKEL (reference sequence). CDR3 bases: TGTGCCAGCAACCAAGGGGCAGGGACGGGGTTCGGCTACACCTTC. It encodes CASNQGAGTGFGYTF.

The chain has TRBV7-2 and TRBJ2-7; no clear D. Germline lookup yields CDR1 SGHTA and CDR2 FQGNSA. V was pared by 1 base and J by 2 bases, with 9 bases between. The length of the CDR3 is 14 residues. CDR3 nucleotides: TGTGCCAGCAGCTTAGTTTGGGAAACCTACGAGCAGTACTTC. Amino acids: CASSLVWETYEQYF.

This clonotype was counted many times. The genes are TRBV12-3 or TRBV12-4 and TRBJ1-3; a possible D gene is TRBD1 (5 bases). This CDR3 region has 15 residues. V was shortened by 6 bases and J by 8 bases, with 20 bases between the two germline ends. CDR3 in amino acids: CASSPTGTGSDTIYF. Written as DNA, the CDR3 is TGTGCCAGCAGCCCTACCGGGACCGGCTCGGACACCATATATTTT.

This clonotype turned up a few times. V is TRBV20-1 and J is TRBJ1-1, with TRBD1 as a possible D gene (5 bases). V shed 0 bases and J shed 4 bases, with 18 bases lying between them. Per the germline V gene, CDR1 is DFQATT and CDR2 is SNEGSKA (reference sequence). The CDR3 consists of 16 residues. The CDR3 loop is CSARDQGVGDGTEAFF. In nucleotides, the CDR3 is TGCAGTGCTAGAGATCAAGGTGTGGGGGATGGCACTGAAGCTTTCTTT.

The V and J genes are TRBV4-1 and TRBJ2-5, with D possibly TRBD2 on 5 matching bases. Germline V gene lookup returns CDR1 MGHRA and CDR2 YSYEKL. The CDR3 extends over 15 amino acids. V lost 1 base and J 4 bases, leaving 13 bases between the germline ends. The CDR3 protein is CASSQGLISGETQYF. The DNA for the CDR3 is TGCGCCAGCAGCCAAGGTCTAATCAGCGGAGAGACCCAGTACTTC.

The CDR3 protein is CSVGTSGSGQTQYF. The CDR3 nucleotides are TGCAGCGTGGGGACTAGCGGGAGTGGGCAGACCCAGTACTTC. This chain connects TRBV29-1 to TRBJ2-5; 14 bases line up with TRBD2. The CDR3 contains 14 residues. Germline V gives CDR1 SQVTM, CDR2 ANQGSEA. J gave up 6 bases and V 6 bases, and 6 bases lay outside the gene matches.

This clonotype appeared a few times. V and J are TRBV10-3 and TRBJ1-6; D may be TRBD1 (5 bases). Trimming took off 10 bases at V and 10 bases at J, with 14 bases between the two ends. There are 12 residues in the CDR3. Germline values: CDR1 ENHRY, CDR2 SYGVKD. The CDR3 protein is CATRGVNSPLHF. CDR3 sequence (DNA): TGTGCCACCCGAGGGGTAAACTCACCCCTCCACTTT.

This clonotype was detected only a few times. This chain links TRBV7-9 with TRBJ1-1; a weak D match, TRBD1 (5 bases). The ends were cut back, 1 base at V and 1 base at J, with 25 bases in the middle. This CDR3 has 20 amino acids. Germline V gene lookup returns CDR1 SEHNR and CDR2 FQNEAQ (reference sequence). The CDR3 protein is CASSLVSGRGRAKENTEAFF. CDR3 nucleotides: TGTGCCAGCAGCTTAGTTTCAGGTCGGGGCAGGGCGAAGGAGAACACTGAAGCTTTCTTT. Complete variable domain (other parts from reference TRBV7-9 and TRBJ1-1): DTGVSQNPRHKITKRGQNVTFRCDPISEHNRLYWYRQTLGQGPEFLTYFQNEAQLEKSRLLSDRFSAERPKGSFSTLEIQRTEQGDSAMYLCASSLVSGRGRAKENTEAFFGQGTRLTVV.

This clonotype was recorded at least ten times. The chain combines TRBV24-1 with TRBJ2-7, with 10 nucleotides matching TRBD1. This CDR3 comprises 21 residues. Per germline, CDR1 KGHDR and CDR2 SFDVKD. The V gene end was trimmed by 0 bases and the J gene end by 3 bases; junction bases not matched to a gene: 19. The CDR3 loop is CATSDLLHLTGGGNVLYEQYF. Written as DNA, the CDR3 is TGTGCCACCAGTGATTTGCTCCATCTGACAGGGGGCGGGAACGTACTCTACGAGCAGTACTTC.

This clonotype was counted ten times or more. V is TRBV20-1 and J is TRBJ2-7; either TRBD1 or TRBD2 may supply D (5 bases each). In germline, CDR1 is DFQATT, CDR2 SNEGSKA (reference sequence). Trimming stripped 0 bases from V and 5 bases from J, with 26 bases between. CDR3 length: 18 residues. CDR3 DNA: TGCAGTGCTAGAGATCTCAAGGCAGGGAGTGGCTCTCCCCACGAGCAGTACTTC. Its protein product is CSARDLKAGSGSPHEQYF.

V usage is TRBV18 and J usage is TRBJ2-7; D gene ambiguous. CDR3 length: 11 residues. CDR1 KGHSH and CDR2 LQKENI come from the germline V gene. V dropped 3 bases and J dropped 6 bases, with 6 bases sitting between them. The DNA of the CDR3 is TGTGCCAGCTCACCTAAGGGCGAGCAGTACTTC. Protein product: CASSPKGEQYF.

This clonotype was observed at least ten times. V is TRBV5-1 and J is TRBJ2-3, with unresolved D. This CDR3 is built from 11 residues. V lost 2 bases and J 9 bases, leaving 7 bases between the germline ends. Germline CDR1 reads SGHRS; CDR2 reads YFSETQ. CDR3 bases: TGCGCCAGCAGCTTTGAGGAAACGCAGTATTTT. It specifies CASSFEETQYF.

The rearrangement joins TRBV20-1 to TRBJ2-1, with TRBD2 matching 11 bases. Germline V gene lookup returns CDR1 DFQATT and CDR2 SNEGSKA (reference sequence). The CDR3 sequence is 16 residues long. Unmatched junction bases numbered 13, after V lost 6 bases and J lost 6 bases. The CDR3 spells CSAKLPDSGRGNEQFF. In DNA form, the CDR3 reads TGCAGTGCGAAACTCCCGGATAGCGGGAGGGGCAATGAGCAGTTCTTC.

As regards this clonotype: Its ends do not fully match the called genes, so a read error is possible. The chain links TRBV15 to TRBJ1-5; D ambiguous. The CDR3 consists of 15 residues. Germline assignment: CDR1 LNHNV and CDR2 YYDKDF (reference sequence). As DNA, the CDR3 is TGTGTCACCAGCAGAGATAGACACGGCAATCAGCCCCAGCATTTT. Translated: CVTSRDRHGNQPQHF.

In its sample, this clonotype was seen many times. V and J are TRBV11-2 and TRBJ2-2, with 11 bases lining up with TRBD2. Germline V gene lookup returns CDR1 SGHAT and CDR2 FQNNGV. V trimming: 5 bases; J trimming: 1 base; junction bases outside the gene matches: 3. The CDR3 consists of 16 residues. CDR3 DNA: TGTGCCAGCAGCAAGGGACTAGCGGTGAACACCGGGGAGCTGTTTTTT. It codes for CASSKGLAVNTGELFF.

This clonotype was counted between two and nine times. This chain joins TRBV28 and TRBJ1-1; D remains ambiguous. Germline loops: CDR1 MDHEN, CDR2 SYDVKM. The CDR3 has 13 amino acids. Trimming removed 0 bases at V and 2 bases at J, with 4 bases between. The CDR3 DNA reads TGTGCCAGCAGTTTATGGGGTAACACTGAAGCTTTCTTT. This translates into CASSLWGNTEAFF.

The V and J genes are TRBV30 and TRBJ1-5; 10 positions agree with TRBD1. Germline V CDR1 and CDR2: GTSNPN, SVGIG (reference sequence). CDR3 size: 14 residues. V lost 4 bases and J lost 6; bases outside the gene matches: 6. In nucleotides, the CDR3 is TGTGCCTGGAAAACCGGGACAGGGGCTCAGCCCCAGCATTTT. This encodes CAWKTGTGAQPQHF.